Presented here are 24 T cell receptor beta chains from one specimen sequenced in a study of T cell repertoires in cytomegalovirus infection. TCRdb re-called the reads with MiXCR, one entry per CDR3 protein. The sample has around 230,000 distinct CDR3 sequences; approximately 6.7% are singletons. The sequenced sample consisted of PBMCs. The origin of the receptors is a human donor in good health (CMV status not recorded). Some clones in this sample may be carry-over from other donors' samples.

This clonotype was observed at least ten times. The chain carries TRBV7-3 and TRBJ2-2; 7 positions agree with TRBD1. Germline lookup yields CDR1 SGHTA and CDR2 FQGTGA. V was clipped by 5 bases and J by 0 bases; unmatched bases: 15. The CDR3 is made up of 19 amino acids. The CDR3 reads CASSPMRQGVLSNTGELFF. The CDR3 DNA follows: TGTGCCAGCAGCCCCATGCGCCAGGGGGTCCTATCGAACACCGGGGAGCTGTTTTTT. The whole variable domain, filled in from reference TRBV7-3 and TRBJ2-2, reads GAGVSQTPSNKVTEKGKYVELRCDPISGHTALYWYRQSLGQGPEFLIYFQGTGAADDSGLPNDRFFAVRPEGSVSTLKIQRTERGDSAVYLCASSPMRQGVLSNTGELFFGEGSRLTVL.

In its sample, this clonotype was seen many times. Possible read error: a much larger clone is one base away. V usage is TRBV6-2 or TRBV6-3 and J usage is TRBJ1-1, with 8 bases aligning to TRBD1. V shed 5 bases, J shed 0 bases, and the junction held 2 bases outside the gene matches. Germline CDR1 and CDR2: MNHEY and SVGEGT. The CDR3 extends over 14 amino acids. The CDR3 is CASSKDRVNTEAFF. CDR3 nucleotides: TGTGCCAGCAGTAAGGACAGGGTGAACACTGAAGCTTTCTTT.

This clonotype was detected ten times or more. This sequence joins TRBV20-1 and TRBJ2-1; TRBD2 agrees at 8 bases. Germline values: CDR1 DFQATT, CDR2 SNEGSKA (reference sequence). Trimming at V came to 3 bases and at J to 0 bases, leaving 4 bases not matched to a gene. The CDR3 runs to 15 residues. DNA for the CDR3: TGCAGTGCTAGGATAGCGGGGAGCTCCTACAATGAGCAGTTCTTC. Encoded protein: CSARIAGSSYNEQFF.

The rearrangement joins TRBV15 to TRBJ2-2; D may be TRBD2 (5 bases). The germline gives CDR1 LNHNV, CDR2 YYDKDF (reference sequence). This CDR3 comprises 17 residues. Between the trimmed V and J ends, which lost 1 base and 4 bases, there was a span of 16 bases. The CDR3, as DNA: TGTGCCACCAGCAGAGCTTCAGGCGGGTGGAGCACCGGGGAGCTGTTTTTT. Residues: CATSRASGGWSTGELFF. Full variable domain (rest looked up from reference TRBV15 and TRBJ2-2): DAMVIQNPRYQVTQFGKPVTLSCSQTLNHNVMYWYQQKSSQAPKLLFHYYDKDFNNEADTPDNFQSRRPNTSFCFLDIRSPGLGDTAMYLCATSRASGGWSTGELFFGEGSRLTVL.

This clonotype was detected many times. The V call is TRBV29-1, the J call TRBJ2-5; 8 positions agree with TRBD1. Germline lookup yields CDR1 SQVTM and CDR2 ANQGSEA. The CDR3 consists of 13 residues. The junction had 3 bases not matched to a gene; V was cut back by 4 bases and J by 2 bases. The CDR3 sequence is CSVGDRRQETQYF. For the CDR3, the DNA is TGCAGCGTTGGGGACAGGCGACAAGAGACCCAGTACTTC.

CDR3: CASSPGLIANTGELFF. The CDR3, as DNA: TGTGCCAGCTCCCCCGGACTGATCGCGAACACCGGGGAGCTGTTTTTT. The V and J genes are TRBV18 and TRBJ2-2, with a possible D match to TRBD2 (5 bases). CDR1 is KGHSH, CDR2 LQKENI, per germline. The CDR3 has 16 amino acids. Trimming left V 6 bases short and J 0 bases short, with 14 bases between.

This clonotype was recorded at least ten times. This chain uses TRBV29-1 with TRBJ2-3, with TRBD2 matching over 11 bases. Germline V CDR1 and CDR2: SQVTM, ANQGSEA. This CDR3 is built from 13 residues. V gave up 6 bases and J gave up 5 bases; unmatched junction bases: 4. The CDR3 nucleotides are TGCAGCGTCGATACTAGCGGGGGAGATACGCAGTATTTT. This gives the protein CSVDTSGGDTQYF.

Worth noting for this clonotype: A clone one base away is much larger, so this may be a read error. The genes are TRBV7-2 and TRBJ1-2; no firm D call. The CDR3 has 15 amino acids. Per germline, CDR1 SGHTA and CDR2 FQGNSA. V lost 3 bases and J lost 10, with 21 bases in between. DNA of the CDR3: TGTGCCAGCAGCTTTTATCCTAGCGGGCAAAATGCCTACACCTTC. Translation: CASSFYPSGQNAYTF.

In this sample, this clonotype turned up many times. This chain uses TRBV12-3 or TRBV12-4 with TRBJ2-7; D is ambiguous. CDR3 size: 13 residues. V gave up 5 bases and J gave up 3 bases, with 11 bases separating them. Written as DNA, the CDR3 is TGTGCCAGCAGTGGCCCTTCGGGCTACGAGCAGTACTTC. Amino acid sequence: CASSGPSGYEQYF.

The J gene is TRBJ2-2, the V gene TRBV5-5; perhaps D is TRBD1 or TRBD2 (5 bases each). V dropped 4 bases and J dropped 2 bases, with 21 bases sitting between them. The CDR3 runs to 18 residues. The V gene's germline CDR1 is SGHKS and CDR2 YYEKEE (reference sequence). CDR3 residues: CASSQYLFRGPNTGELFF. As DNA, the CDR3 is TGTGCCAGCAGCCAATACCTCTTCCGGGGCCCCAACACCGGGGAGCTGTTTTTT.

There are many counts of this clonotype. V and J are TRBV7-2 and TRBJ2-3; D is tentatively TRBD1 or TRBD2 (5 bases each). V was shortened by 5 bases and J by 0 bases, with 9 bases between the two germline ends. Germline CDR1 is SGHTA and CDR2 is FQGNSA. This CDR3 has 14 residues. In DNA form, the CDR3 reads TGTGCCAGCAGCATCCGGGACAGCACAGATACGCAGTATTTT. Protein sequence: CASSIRDSTDTQYF. Full variable domain (missing parts from reference TRBV7-2 and TRBJ2-3): GAGVSQSPSNKVTEKGKDVELRCDPISGHTALYWYRQSLGQGLEFLIYFQGNSAPDKSGLPSDRFSAERTGGSVSTLTIQRTQQEDSAVYLCASSIRDSTDTQYFGPGTRLTVL.

In its sample, this clonotype was seen many times. The chain has TRBV29-1 and TRBJ2-7, with D unresolved. CDR3 length equals 12 residues. Germline CDR1 reads SQVTM; CDR2 reads ANQGSEA. Trimming left V 2 bases short and J 2 bases short, with 7 bases between. The DNA for the CDR3 is TGCAGCGTTGAAACAGTGCCCTACGAGCAGTACTTC. This gives the protein CSVETVPYEQYF.

At least ten counts were recorded for this clonotype. The rearrangement links TRBV7-2 to TRBJ2-3; perhaps D is TRBD1 or TRBD2 (5 bases each). Trimming left V 1 base short and J 3 bases short, with 17 bases between. The CDR3 loop spans 17 amino acids. Per germline, CDR1 SGHTA and CDR2 FQGNSA. The CDR3 region has the DNA TGTGCCAGCAGCTTAGTATGGGGGTCCGCGAGGACAGATACGCAGTATTTT. The encoded protein is CASSLVWGSARTDTQYF.

V and J are TRBV30 and TRBJ2-7; 7 bases map to TRBD1. Trimming cost V 1 base and J 2 bases; bases outside gene matches: 5. This CDR3 spans 14 amino acids. Germline CDR1 is GTSNPN and CDR2 is SVGIG (reference sequence). CDR3 protein: CAWSGRGRTYEQYF. The CDR3 DNA reads as TGTGCCTGGAGTGGAAGGGGGCGAACCTACGAGCAGTACTTC.

This chain uses TRBV29-1 with TRBJ2-4; D ambiguous. Germline CDR1 is SQVTM and CDR2 is ANQGSEA. The CDR3 length is 14 residues. The germline V and J ends were trimmed by 3 bases and 2 bases, with 11 bases remaining between them. In DNA form, the CDR3 reads TGCAGCGTTGAGGCTCCGGTTCCCAAAAACATTCAGTACTTC. Its translation is CSVEAPVPKNIQYF. The full variable domain, completed using reference TRBV29-1 and TRBJ2-4, is SAVISQKPSRDICQRGTSLTIQCQVDSQVTMMFWYRQQPGQSLTLIATANQGSEATYESGFVIDKFPISRPNLTFSTLTVSNMSPEDSSIYLCSVEAPVPKNIQYFGAGTRLSVL.

This clonotype was recorded many times. The chain employs TRBV27 and TRBJ1-5, with D possibly TRBD1 on 6 matching bases. The CDR3 extends over 15 amino acids. The ends were cut back, 7 bases at V and 5 bases at J, with 18 bases in the middle. CDR1 and CDR2 (germline): MNHEY, SMNVEV (reference sequence). The CDR3 region has the DNA TGTGCCAGCATGGGAACACAGGGAGGGGATCAGCCCCAGCATTTT. Residues: CASMGTQGGDQPQHF.

This clonotype was found many times. The CDR3 bases are TGTGCCAGCAGCAAGACCGGGACAGGGCCTAACTATGGCTACACCTTC. It is translated as CASSKTGTGPNYGYTF. The rearrangement joins TRBV7-2 to TRBJ1-2, with 9 positions matching TRBD1. In germline, CDR1 is SGHTA, CDR2 FQGNSA. The length of the CDR3 is 16 residues. V dropped 5 bases and J dropped 0; count of bases not matched to a gene: 7.

This clonotype was recorded at least ten times. J is TRBJ1-5 and V is TRBV7-2; tentatively, D is TRBD1 (5 bases). The CDR3 runs 14 residues. V lost 4 bases and J lost 2, with 9 bases in between. Germline values: CDR1 SGHTA, CDR2 FQGNSA. CDR3: CASSSAGGNQPQHF. CDR3 coding DNA: TGTGCCAGCAGCTCCGCGGGGGGCAATCAGCCCCAGCATTTT.

This clonotype was counted many times. The V call is TRBV7-8, the J call TRBJ1-2; D remains ambiguous. The CDR3 is 14 residues long. The germline V gene encodes CDR1 SGHVS and CDR2 FQNEAQ. With 1 base removed from V and 0 bases from J, the gap between germline ends came to 6 bases. This CDR3 is CASSLDLTNYGYTF. The CDR3 DNA sequence: TGTGCCAGCAGCTTAGATCTGACTAACTATGGCTACACCTTC.

This clonotype was seen repeatedly, ten times or more. J is TRBJ1-5 and V is TRBV4-3, with no clear D. In germline, CDR1 is LGHNA, CDR2 YSLEER. This CDR3 spans 15 amino acids. V was trimmed by 0 bases and J by 6 bases, leaving 12 bases between them. The CDR3 region is CASSQDLSGGQPQHF. In nucleotides, the CDR3 is TGCGCCAGCAGCCAAGATCTGTCAGGCGGTCAGCCCCAGCATTTT.

There are many counts of this clonotype. The V and J genes are TRBV10-1 and TRBJ1-1; no clear D gene. V dropped 0 bases and J dropped 1 base, with 9 bases sitting between them. The CDR3 contains 15 residues. Germline CDR1 reads WNHNN; CDR2 reads SYGVQD (reference sequence). CDR3 residues: CASSESISRNTEAFF. The CDR3 bases are TGCGCCAGCAGTGAGTCGATATCCCGGAACACTGAAGCTTTCTTT.

The V and J genes are TRBV2 and TRBJ1-1, with D unclear. This CDR3 region has 13 residues. Per the germline V gene, CDR1 is SNHLY and CDR2 is FYNNEI. The V end was cut by 3 bases, the J end by 6 bases, with 11 bases between. Written as DNA, the CDR3 is TGTGCCAGCAGTGAGGGCAGGAGCGCTGAAGCTTTCTTT. Protein product: CASSEGRSAEAFF.

This clonotype was found many times. The V gene is TRBV7-2, the J gene TRBJ1-2; TRBD1 is a possible D gene (6 bases). Germline loops: CDR1 SGHTA, CDR2 FQGNSA. The CDR3 extends over 15 amino acids. Trimming took off 3 bases at V and 5 bases at J, with 16 bases between the two ends. The CDR3 region is CASSFGGGARYGYTF. Written as DNA, the CDR3 is TGTGCCAGCAGCTTTGGGGGGGGCGCTCGATATGGCTACACCTTC.

This clonotype was seen repeatedly, ten times or more. The genes are TRBV28 and TRBJ2-3; 7 bases map to TRBD2. Germline V gene lookup returns CDR1 MDHEN and CDR2 SYDVKM. Trimming cost V 1 base and J 3 bases; bases outside gene matches: 7. This CDR3 is built from 16 residues. Written as DNA, the CDR3 is TGTGCCAGCAGTTTATCAGTGGGCGGGGGAACAGATACGCAGTATTTT. Translating it yields CASSLSVGGGTDTQYF.